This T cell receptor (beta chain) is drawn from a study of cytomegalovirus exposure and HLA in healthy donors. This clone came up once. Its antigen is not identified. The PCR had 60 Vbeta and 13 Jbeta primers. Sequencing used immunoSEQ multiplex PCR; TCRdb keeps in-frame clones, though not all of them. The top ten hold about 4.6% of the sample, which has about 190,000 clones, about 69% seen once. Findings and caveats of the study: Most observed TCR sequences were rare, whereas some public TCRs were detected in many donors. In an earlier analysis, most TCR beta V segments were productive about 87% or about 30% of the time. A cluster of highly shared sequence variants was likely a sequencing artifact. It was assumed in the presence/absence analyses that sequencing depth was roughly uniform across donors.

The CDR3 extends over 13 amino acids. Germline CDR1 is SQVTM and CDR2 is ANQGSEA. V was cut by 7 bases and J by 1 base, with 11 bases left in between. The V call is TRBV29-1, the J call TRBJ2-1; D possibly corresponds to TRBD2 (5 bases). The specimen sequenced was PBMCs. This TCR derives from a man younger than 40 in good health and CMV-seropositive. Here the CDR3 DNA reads TGCAGCGCCGGAGGAGAATCCTACAATGAGCAGTTCTTC. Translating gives CSAGGESYNEQFF.